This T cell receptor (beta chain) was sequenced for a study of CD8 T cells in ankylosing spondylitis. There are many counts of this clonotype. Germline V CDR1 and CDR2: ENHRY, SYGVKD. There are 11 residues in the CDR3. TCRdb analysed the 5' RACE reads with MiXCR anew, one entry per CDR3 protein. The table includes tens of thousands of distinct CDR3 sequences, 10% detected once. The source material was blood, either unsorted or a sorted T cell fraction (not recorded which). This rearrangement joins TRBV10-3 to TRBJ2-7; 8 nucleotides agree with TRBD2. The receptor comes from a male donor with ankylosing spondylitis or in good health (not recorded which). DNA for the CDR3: TGTGCTATTAGCGGGGTGTACGAGCAGTACTTC. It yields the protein CAISGVYEQYF.